This T cell receptor beta chain was recorded in a study of blood T cell repertoires in COVID-19. For the study at large: Both acute and convalescent COVID-19 samples were obtained from the United States, Italy and Spain. Sources were T cells, B-cell-depleted T cells, or PBMCs; the material itself was cDNA or gDNA.

As handled by the study authors: Amplification of reference gene primers was used by the study to estimate nucleated cell counts. Sequenced by immunoSEQ multiplex PCR; TCRdb stores in-frame clones only, minus some. Clonal size and the V and J genes are those of that table, whereas D and trimming came from the DNA. There are about 190,000 clones in the sample; about nine tenths occur only once, and 1.5% to 2% lies in the top ten. The count of this clone is one. The CDR3 runs 17 residues. Germline V lookup: CDR1 SGDLS, CDR2 YYNGEE. Trimming left V 2 bases short and J 1 base short, with 15 bases between.

Material: peripheral blood. This sequence joins TRBV9 and TRBJ1-4; D perhaps matches TRBD1 (6 bases). The sequence was obtained from a young man with active or convalescent COVID-19. The CDR3 region is CASSVDPRGGTNEKLFF. The DNA of the CDR3 is TGTGCCAGCAGCGTCGACCCAAGGGGGGGAACTAATGAAAAACTGTTTTTT. Combining the CDR3 with reference TRBV9 and TRBJ1-4 gives the whole variable domain DSGVTQTPKHLITATGQRVTLRCSPRSGDLSVYWYQQSLDQGLQFLIQYYNGEERAKGNILERFSAQQFPDLHSELNLSSLELGDSALYFCASSVDPRGGTNEKLFFGSGTQLSVL.